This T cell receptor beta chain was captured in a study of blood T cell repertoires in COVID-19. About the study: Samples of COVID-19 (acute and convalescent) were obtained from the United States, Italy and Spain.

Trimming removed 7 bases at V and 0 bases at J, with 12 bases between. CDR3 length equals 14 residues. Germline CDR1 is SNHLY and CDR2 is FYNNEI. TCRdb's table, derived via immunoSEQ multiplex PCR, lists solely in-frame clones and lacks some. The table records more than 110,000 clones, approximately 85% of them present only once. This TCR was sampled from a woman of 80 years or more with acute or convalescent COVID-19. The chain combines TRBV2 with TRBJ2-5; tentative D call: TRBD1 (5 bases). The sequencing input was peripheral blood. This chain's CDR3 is CASTLTAYQETQYF. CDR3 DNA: TGTGCCAGCACCTTGACAGCGTACCAAGAGACCCAGTACTTC.